The 11 T cell receptor beta chains reported below all come from one sample, sequenced in a study of blood T cell repertoires in COVID-19. Some clones are missing from TCRdb's copy, which holds only in-frame ones; the method was immunoSEQ multiplex PCR. This sample carries fewer than 450,000 clones, 70% to 90% of them seen once, and the ten largest clones take 0.9% to 1.5%. Sequencing was done on a sample of PBMCs or T cells enriched from blood (not recorded which). These TCRs come from a woman aged 18-30 years who had recovered from COVID-19.

The gene calls are TRBV7-9 and TRBJ2-7; tentative D call: TRBD2 (7 bases). CDR1 is SEHNR, CDR2 FQNEAQ, per germline (reference sequence). Trimming took 0 bases from V and 7 from J, leaving 13 bases between them. The CDR3 runs to 14 residues. In nucleotides, the CDR3 is TGTGCCAGCAGCTTAGCCGGGGGGCTGAGGGAGCAGTACTTC. Its protein is CASSLAGGLREQYF.

The rearrangement links TRBV5-6 to TRBJ1-1; TRBD1 is a possible D gene (5 bases). Germline loops: CDR1 SGHDT, CDR2 YYEEEE. Trimming shortened V by 4 bases and J by 5 bases, and 15 bases separated the two germline ends. There are 14 residues in the CDR3. This CDR3 is CASSPPKGKTEAFF. The CDR3 nucleotides read TGTGCCAGCAGCCCCCCAAAGGGGAAGACTGAAGCTTTCTTT.

J is TRBJ2-1 and V is TRBV2, with a weak D call TRBD2 (5 bases). The CDR3 is 14 residues long. V was trimmed by 11 bases and J by 3 bases, leaving 17 bases between them. From germline, CDR1 is SNHLY and CDR2 FYNNEI. CDR3 protein: CACRWTAGYNEQFF. The DNA for the CDR3 is TGTGCCTGCCGGTGGACGGCGGGCTACAATGAGCAGTTCTTC.

V gene TRBV7-2 combines with J gene TRBJ1-1; 7 bases are a match to TRBD1. V trimming: 3 bases; J trimming: 3 bases; junction bases outside the gene matches: 13. The CDR3 has 17 amino acids. Germline V CDR1 and CDR2: SGHTA, FQGNSA. In DNA, the CDR3 is TGTGCCAGCAGCTTCGGAGACAGGGCGGGATTCTACACTGAAGCTTTCTTT. It is translated as CASSFGDRAGFYTEAFF.

This sequence joins TRBV7-8 and TRBJ2-7, with D maybe TRBD2 (6 bases). The CDR3 spans 16 residues. Germline assignment: CDR1 SGHVS and CDR2 FQNEAQ. The V end lost 3 bases, the J end lost 5 bases, and 20 bases lay between the germline ends. CDR3 protein: CASSFSLKRVENEQYF. DNA of the CDR3: TGTGCCAGCAGCTTTTCGTTGAAGCGGGTGGAAAACGAGCAGTACTTC.

This rearrangement joins TRBV15 to TRBJ2-1; 7 bases map to TRBD2. This CDR3 spans 17 amino acids. Germline CDR1 and CDR2: LNHNV and YYDKDF (reference sequence). J gave up 6 bases and V 0 bases, and 11 bases lay outside the gene matches. CDR3 in amino acids: CATSREFFGGGVNEQFF. CDR3 sequence (DNA): TGTGCCACCAGCAGAGAATTTTTCGGCGGGGGTGTCAATGAGCAGTTCTTC. The variable domain in full, completed from reference TRBV15 and TRBJ2-1, reads DAMVIQNPRYQVTQFGKPVTLSCSQTLNHNVMYWYQQKSSQAPKLLFHYYDKDFNNEADTPDNFQSRRPNTSFCFLDIRSPGLGDTAMYLCATSREFFGGGVNEQFFGPGTRLTVL.

The chain joins TRBV25-1 to TRBJ1-1; D perhaps matches TRBD1 (5 bases). Germline CDR1 reads MGHDK; CDR2 reads SYGVNS. The CDR3 is made up of 14 amino acids. Trimming cost V 3 bases and J 3 bases, with 11 bases left between them. CDR3 protein: CASSDRVLHTEAFF. The CDR3 bases are TGTGCCAGCAGTGACAGGGTTTTGCACACTGAAGCTTTCTTT.

The chain links TRBV9 to TRBJ2-7; 7 bases are a match to TRBD1. This CDR3 is 15 amino acids long. V lost 2 bases, J lost 0 bases, and 5 bases stayed unmatched. Germline V CDR1 and CDR2: SGDLS, YYNGEE. The CDR3 DNA reads as TGTGCCAGCAGCGTCACAGGGGTCACCTCCTACGAGCAGTACTTC. Translating it yields CASSVTGVTSYEQYF.

The chain uses TRBV6-1 and TRBJ1-5, with 8 positions matching TRBD1. The germline V gene encodes CDR1 MNHNS and CDR2 SASEGT. The CDR3 covers 19 residues. V was pared by 1 base and J by 4 bases, with 15 bases of the junction left unmatched. CDR3 DNA sequence: TGTGCCAGCAGTGAAGGTGGGGTGACAGGGGCGCACCCGAATCAGCCCCAGCATTTT. Amino acid sequence: CASSEGGVTGAHPNQPQHF.

The V call is TRBV2, the J call TRBJ2-7, with TRBD2 matching over 8 bases. Looked up from germline, CDR1 is SNHLY and CDR2 is FYNNEI. V was clipped by 8 bases and J by 7 bases; unmatched bases: 10. The CDR3 has 13 residues. CDR3 protein: CASVAGPGGEQYF. CDR3 coding DNA: TGTGCCAGCGTAGCGGGGCCGGGGGGGGAGCAGTACTTC.

The chain has TRBV27 and TRBJ2-3; no clear D gene. Germline V gene lookup returns CDR1 MNHEY and CDR2 SMNVEV (reference sequence). The germline V and J ends were trimmed by 6 bases and 3 bases, with 13 bases remaining between them. The CDR3 sequence is 14 residues long. CDR3 in amino acids: CASSRRVNTDTQYF. The CDR3 DNA follows: TGTGCCAGCAGCCGCCGGGTGAATACAGATACGCAGTATTTT.